What follows are 2 T cell receptor beta chains derived from one specimen sequenced in a study of blood T cells in healthy people across ages. Through a sample-barcoded 5' primer and a J-beta primer mix, a second PCR was run for roughly 6 to 12 cycles. Each CDR3 protein gets one entry after TCRdb re-called the 5' RACE reads with MiXCR. The data contain 550,000 to 700,000 distinct CDR3 sequences, 25% to 30% of them singletons. Source material: blood. The receptors originated from a woman between 65 and 79 years old in good health.

V and J are TRBV20-1 and TRBJ2-5; TRBD2 matches 9 bases. Germline CDR1 and CDR2: DFQATT and SNEGSKA (reference sequence). This CDR3 spans 14 amino acids. V dropped 5 bases and J dropped 3; count of bases not matched to a gene: 7. The CDR3 sequence is CSAHRRLAEETQYF. The CDR3 DNA follows: TGCAGTGCTCACCGCCGACTAGCGGAAGAGACCCAGTACTTC.

This clonotype turned up a few times. This chain links TRBV2 with TRBJ1-3, with 7 bases that match TRBD1. The CDR3 covers 13 residues. In germline, CDR1 is SNHLY, CDR2 FYNNEI. V was pared by 4 bases and J by 4 bases, with 1 base of the junction left unmatched. CDR3 sequence: CASSGQGGNTIYF. The DNA of the CDR3 is TGTGCCAGCAGTGGACAGGGAGGAAACACCATATATTTT.